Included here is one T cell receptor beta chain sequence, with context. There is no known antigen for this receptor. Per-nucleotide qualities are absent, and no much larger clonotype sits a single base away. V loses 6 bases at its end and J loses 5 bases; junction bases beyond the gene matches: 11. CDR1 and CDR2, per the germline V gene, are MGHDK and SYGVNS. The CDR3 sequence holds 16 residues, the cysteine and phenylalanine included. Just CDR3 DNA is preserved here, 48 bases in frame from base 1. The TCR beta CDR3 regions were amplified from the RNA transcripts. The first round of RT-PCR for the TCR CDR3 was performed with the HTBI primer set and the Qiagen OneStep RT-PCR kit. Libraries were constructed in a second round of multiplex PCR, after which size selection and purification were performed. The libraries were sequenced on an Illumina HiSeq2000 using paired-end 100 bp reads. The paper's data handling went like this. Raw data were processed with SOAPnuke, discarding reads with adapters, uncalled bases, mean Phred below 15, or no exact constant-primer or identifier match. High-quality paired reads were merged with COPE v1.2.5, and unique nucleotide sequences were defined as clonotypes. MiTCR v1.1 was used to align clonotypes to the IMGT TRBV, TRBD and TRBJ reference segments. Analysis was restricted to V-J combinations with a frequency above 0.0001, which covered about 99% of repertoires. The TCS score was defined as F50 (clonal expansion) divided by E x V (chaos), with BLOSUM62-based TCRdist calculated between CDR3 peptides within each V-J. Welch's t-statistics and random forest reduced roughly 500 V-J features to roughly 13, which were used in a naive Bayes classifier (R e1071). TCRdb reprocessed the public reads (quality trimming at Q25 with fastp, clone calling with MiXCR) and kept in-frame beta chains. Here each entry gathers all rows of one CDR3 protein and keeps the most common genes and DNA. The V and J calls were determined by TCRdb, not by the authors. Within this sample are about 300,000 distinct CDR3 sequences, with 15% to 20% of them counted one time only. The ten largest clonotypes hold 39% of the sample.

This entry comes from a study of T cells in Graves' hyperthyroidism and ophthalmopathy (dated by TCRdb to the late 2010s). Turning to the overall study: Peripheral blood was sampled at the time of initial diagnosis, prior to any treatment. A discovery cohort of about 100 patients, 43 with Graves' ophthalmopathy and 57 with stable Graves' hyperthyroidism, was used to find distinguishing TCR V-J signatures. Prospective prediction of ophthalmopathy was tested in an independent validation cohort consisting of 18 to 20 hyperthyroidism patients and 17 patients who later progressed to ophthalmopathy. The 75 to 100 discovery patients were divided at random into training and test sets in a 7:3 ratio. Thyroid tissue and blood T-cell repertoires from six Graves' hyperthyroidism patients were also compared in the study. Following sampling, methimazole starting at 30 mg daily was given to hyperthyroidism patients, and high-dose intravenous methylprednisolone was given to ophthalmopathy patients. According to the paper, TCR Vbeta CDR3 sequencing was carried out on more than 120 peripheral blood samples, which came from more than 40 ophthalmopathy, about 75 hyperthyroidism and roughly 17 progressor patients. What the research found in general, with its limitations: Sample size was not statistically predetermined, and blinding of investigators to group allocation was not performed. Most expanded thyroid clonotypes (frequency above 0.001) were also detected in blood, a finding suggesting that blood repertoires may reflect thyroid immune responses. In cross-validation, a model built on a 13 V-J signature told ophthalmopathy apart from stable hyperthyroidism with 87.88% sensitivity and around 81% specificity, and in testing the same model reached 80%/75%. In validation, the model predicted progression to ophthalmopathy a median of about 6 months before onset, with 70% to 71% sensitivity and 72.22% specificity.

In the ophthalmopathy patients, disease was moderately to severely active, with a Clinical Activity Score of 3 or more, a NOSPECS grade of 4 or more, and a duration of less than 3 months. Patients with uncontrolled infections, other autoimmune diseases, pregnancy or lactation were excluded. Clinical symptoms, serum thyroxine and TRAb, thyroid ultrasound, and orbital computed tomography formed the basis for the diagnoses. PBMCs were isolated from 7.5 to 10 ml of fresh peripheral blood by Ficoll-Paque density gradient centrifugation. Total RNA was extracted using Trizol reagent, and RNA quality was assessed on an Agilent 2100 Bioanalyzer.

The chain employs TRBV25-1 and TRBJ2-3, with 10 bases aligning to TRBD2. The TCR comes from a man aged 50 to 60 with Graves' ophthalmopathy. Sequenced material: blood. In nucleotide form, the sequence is TGTGCCAGCAGGGCAGCGGGAGGGCCTGATGTAGATACGCAGTATTTT. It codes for CASRAAGGPDVDTQYF.